Reported below is one T cell receptor (beta chain). These data originate in a study of control samples from healthy donors and cancer patients. Generated by immunoSEQ multiplex PCR, the TCRdb table keeps only in-frame clones and is missing some. The top ten hold 1.5% to 2% of the sample, which has 120,000 or so clones, just over 90% seen once. Germline V gene data show CDR1 as SGHVS and CDR2 as FNYEAQ. V lost 3 bases and J 7 bases, leaving 10 bases between the germline ends. The CDR3 sequence is 13 residues long. This TCR derives from a man aged 50-60 years with head and neck cancer. The V and J genes are TRBV7-6 and TRBJ2-1, with a possible D match to TRBD1 (5 bases). The sequenced material came from PBMCs. CDR3: CASSLFGANEQFF. The DNA of the CDR3 is TGTGCCAGCAGCTTGTTTGGGGCAAATGAGCAGTTCTTC.